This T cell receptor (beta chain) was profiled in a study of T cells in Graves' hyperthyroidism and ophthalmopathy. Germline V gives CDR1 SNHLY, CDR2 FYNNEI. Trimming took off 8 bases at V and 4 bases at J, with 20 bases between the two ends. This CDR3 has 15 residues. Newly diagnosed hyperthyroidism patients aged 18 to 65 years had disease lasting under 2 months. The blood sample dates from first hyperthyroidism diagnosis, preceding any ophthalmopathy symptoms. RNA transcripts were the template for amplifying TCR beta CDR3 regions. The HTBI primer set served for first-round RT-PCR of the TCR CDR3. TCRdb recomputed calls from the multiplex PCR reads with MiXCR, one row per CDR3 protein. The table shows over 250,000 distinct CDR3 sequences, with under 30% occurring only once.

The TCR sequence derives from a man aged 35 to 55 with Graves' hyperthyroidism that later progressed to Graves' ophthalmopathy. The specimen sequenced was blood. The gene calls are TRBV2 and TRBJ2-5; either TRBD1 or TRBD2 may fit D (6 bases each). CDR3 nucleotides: TGTGCCAGCCTAATGAGGGGGGTTCGATCAGAGACCCAGTACTTC. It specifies CASLMRGVRSETQYF.